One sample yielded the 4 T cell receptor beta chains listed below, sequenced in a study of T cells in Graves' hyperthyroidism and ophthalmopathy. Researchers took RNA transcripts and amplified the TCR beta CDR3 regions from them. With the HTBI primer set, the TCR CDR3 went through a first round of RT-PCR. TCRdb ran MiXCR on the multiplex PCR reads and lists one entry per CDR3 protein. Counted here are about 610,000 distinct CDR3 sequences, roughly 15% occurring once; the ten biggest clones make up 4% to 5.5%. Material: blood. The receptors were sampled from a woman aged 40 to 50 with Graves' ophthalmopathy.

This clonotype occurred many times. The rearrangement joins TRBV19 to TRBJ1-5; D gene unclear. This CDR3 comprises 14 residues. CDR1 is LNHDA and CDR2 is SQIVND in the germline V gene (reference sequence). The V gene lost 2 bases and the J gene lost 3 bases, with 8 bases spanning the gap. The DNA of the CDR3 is TGTGCCAGTAGTATAAGAGAGGCCAATCAGCCCCAGCATTTT. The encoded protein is CASSIREANQPQHF.

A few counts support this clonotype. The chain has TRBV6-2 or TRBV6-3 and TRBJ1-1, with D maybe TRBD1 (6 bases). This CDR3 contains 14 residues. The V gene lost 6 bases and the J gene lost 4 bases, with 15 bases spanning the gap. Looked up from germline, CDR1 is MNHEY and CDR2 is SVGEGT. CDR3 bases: TGTGCCAGCAGCCACAACGGGGGGCTCACTGAAGCTTTCTTT. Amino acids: CASSHNGGLTEAFF.

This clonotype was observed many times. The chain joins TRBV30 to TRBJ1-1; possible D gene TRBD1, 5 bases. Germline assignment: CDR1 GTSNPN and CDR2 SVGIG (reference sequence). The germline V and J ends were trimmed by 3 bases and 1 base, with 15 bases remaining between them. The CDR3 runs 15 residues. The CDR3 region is CAWSDITGANTEAFF. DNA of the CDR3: TGTGCCTGGAGCGACATCACCGGGGCGAACACTGAAGCTTTCTTT.

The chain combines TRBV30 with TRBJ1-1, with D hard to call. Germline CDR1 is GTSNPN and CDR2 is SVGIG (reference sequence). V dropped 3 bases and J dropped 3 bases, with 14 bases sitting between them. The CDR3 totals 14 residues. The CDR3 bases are TGTGCCTGGAGAGGGCCTACGCAGTACACTGAAGCTTTCTTT. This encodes CAWRGPTQYTEAFF.